This T cell receptor (beta chain) was obtained from a study of shared clonotypes between healthy human individuals. Study-wide points: Only blood samples were collected, and tissue repertoires likely differ.

This clone was counted once. Its specificity is unknown. TCRdb's table, derived via immunoSEQ multiplex PCR, lists solely in-frame clones and lacks some. The sample includes roughly 2,300,000 clones, just under 95% of them seen just once. The CDR3 has 15 residues. Trimming cost V 0 bases and J 1 base, with 10 bases left between them. The germline gives CDR1 SGHRS, CDR2 YFSETQ. The V and J genes are TRBV5-1 and TRBJ1-2; D is uncertain. The sequence came from a man aged 18 to 35 in good health. Some clones in this sample may be carry-over from other donors' samples. What was sequenced was naive CD4+ T cells from PBMCs. The sample's subset: CD45RA+ positively selected. The CDR3 DNA reads as TGCGCCAGCAGCTTGGTTCGGCAGGATAACTATGGCTACACCTTC. Its protein product is CASSLVRQDNYGYTF.